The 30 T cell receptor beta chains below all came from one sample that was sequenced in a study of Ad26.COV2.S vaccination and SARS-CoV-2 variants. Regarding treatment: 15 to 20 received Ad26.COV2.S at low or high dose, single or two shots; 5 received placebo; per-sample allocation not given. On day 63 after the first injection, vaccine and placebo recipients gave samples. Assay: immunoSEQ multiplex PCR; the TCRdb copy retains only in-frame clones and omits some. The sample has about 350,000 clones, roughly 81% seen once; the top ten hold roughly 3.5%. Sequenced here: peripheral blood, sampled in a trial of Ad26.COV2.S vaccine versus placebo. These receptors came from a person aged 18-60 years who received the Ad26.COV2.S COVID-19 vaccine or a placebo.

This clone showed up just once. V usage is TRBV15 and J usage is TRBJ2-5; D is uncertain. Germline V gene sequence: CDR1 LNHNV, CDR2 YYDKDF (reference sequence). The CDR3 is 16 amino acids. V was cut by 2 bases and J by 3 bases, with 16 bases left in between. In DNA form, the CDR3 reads TGTGCCACCAGCAGATCCCTGACCTATTTCGAAGAGACCCAGTACTTC. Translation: CATSRSLTYFEETQYF.

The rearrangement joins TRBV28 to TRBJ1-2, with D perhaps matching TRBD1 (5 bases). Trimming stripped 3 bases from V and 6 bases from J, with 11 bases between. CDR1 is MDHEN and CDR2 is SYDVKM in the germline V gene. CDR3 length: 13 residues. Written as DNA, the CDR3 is TGTGCCAGCAGTTTTGGGGGGGTTGATGGCTACACCTTC. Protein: CASSFGGVDGYTF.

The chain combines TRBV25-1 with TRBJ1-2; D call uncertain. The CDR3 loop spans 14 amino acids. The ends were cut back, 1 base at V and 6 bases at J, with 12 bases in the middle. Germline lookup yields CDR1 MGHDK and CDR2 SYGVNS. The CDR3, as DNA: TGTGCCAGCAGTGAATTCGGGTCCGGGAATGGCTACACCTTC. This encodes CASSEFGSGNGYTF.

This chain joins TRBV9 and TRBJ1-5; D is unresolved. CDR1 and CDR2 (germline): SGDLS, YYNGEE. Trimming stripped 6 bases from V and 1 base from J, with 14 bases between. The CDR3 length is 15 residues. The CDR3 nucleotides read TGTGCCAGCATAAGCAGGTCAAACAGCAATCAGCCCCAGCATTTT. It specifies CASISRSNSNQPQHF.

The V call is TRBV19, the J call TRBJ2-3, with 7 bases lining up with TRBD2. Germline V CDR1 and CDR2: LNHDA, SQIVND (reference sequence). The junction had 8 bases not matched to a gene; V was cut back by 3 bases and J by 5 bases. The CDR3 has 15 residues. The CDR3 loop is CASSMGSGVIDTQYF. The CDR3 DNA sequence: TGTGCCAGTAGTATGGGAAGCGGGGTTATAGATACGCAGTATTTT.

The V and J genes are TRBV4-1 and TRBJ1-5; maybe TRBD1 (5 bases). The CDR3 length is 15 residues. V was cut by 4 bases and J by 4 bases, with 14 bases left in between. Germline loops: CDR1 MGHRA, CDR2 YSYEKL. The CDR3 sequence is CASSLLPGPNQPQHF. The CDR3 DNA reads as TGCGCCAGCAGCCTACTACCAGGGCCGAATCAGCCCCAGCATTTT.

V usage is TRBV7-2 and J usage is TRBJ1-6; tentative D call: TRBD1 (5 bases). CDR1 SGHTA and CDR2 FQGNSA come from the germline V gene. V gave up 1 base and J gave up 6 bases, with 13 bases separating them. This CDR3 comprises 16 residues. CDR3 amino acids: CASSLGPSGTNSPLHF. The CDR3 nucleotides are TGTGCCAGCAGCTTAGGCCCGTCAGGGACTAATTCACCCCTCCACTTT.

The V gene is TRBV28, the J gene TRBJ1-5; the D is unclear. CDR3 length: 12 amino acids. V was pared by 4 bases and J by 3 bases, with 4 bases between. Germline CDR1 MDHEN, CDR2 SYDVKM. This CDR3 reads CASSWANQPQHF. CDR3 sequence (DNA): TGTGCCAGCAGTTGGGCCAATCAGCCCCAGCATTTT.

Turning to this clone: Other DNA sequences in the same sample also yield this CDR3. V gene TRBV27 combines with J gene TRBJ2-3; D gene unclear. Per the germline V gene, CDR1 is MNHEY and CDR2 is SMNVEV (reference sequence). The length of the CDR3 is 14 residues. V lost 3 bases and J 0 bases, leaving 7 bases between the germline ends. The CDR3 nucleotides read TGTGCCAGCAGTTTGGGTGTTAGCACAGATACGCAGTATTTT. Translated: CASSLGVSTDTQYF.

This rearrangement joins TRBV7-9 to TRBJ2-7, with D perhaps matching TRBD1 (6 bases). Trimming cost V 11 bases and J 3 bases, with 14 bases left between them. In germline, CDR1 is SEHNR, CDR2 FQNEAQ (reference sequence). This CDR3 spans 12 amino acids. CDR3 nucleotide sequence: TGTGCCTGTTCCCCAGGGGACTACGAGCAGTACTTC. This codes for CACSPGDYEQYF.

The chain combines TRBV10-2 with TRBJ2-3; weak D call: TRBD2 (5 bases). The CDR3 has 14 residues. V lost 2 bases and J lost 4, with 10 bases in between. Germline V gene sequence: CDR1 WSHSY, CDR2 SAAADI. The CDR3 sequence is CASSEPERSDTQYF. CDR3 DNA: TGCGCCAGCAGTGAGCCCGAGCGGTCAGATACGCAGTATTTT.

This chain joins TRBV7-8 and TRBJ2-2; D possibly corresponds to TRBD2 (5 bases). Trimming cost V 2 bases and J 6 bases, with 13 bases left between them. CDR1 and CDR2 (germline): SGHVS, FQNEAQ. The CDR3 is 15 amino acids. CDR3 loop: CASSLRDLAPGELFF. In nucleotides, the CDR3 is TGTGCCAGCAGCTTAAGGGATCTAGCTCCCGGGGAGCTGTTTTTT.

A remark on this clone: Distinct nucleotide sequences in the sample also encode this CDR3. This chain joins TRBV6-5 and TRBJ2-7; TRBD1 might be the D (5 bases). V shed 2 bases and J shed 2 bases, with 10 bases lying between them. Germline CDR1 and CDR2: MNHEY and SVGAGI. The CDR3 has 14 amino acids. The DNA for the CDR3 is TGTGCCAGCAGTTACGGCCAGGGCGCCTACGAGCAGTACTTC. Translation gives CASSYGQGAYEQYF.

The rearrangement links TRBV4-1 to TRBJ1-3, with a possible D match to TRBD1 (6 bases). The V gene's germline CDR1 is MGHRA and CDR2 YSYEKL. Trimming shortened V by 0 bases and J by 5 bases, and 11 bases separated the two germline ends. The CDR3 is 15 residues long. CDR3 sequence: CASSQETGLRNTIYF. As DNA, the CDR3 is TGCGCCAGCAGCCAAGAAACAGGGTTGCGAAACACCATATATTTT.

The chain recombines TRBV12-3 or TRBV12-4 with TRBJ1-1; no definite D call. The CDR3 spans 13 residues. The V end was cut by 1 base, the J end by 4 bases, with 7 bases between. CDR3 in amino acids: CASSLEVGTEAFF. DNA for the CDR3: TGTGCCAGCAGTTTAGAGGTGGGCACTGAAGCTTTCTTT.

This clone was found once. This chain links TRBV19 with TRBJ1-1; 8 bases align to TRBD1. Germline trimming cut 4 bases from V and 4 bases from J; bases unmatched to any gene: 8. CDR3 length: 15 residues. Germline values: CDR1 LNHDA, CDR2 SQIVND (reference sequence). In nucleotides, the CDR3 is TGTGCCAGTAGTAGCGGACAGGGCTGGGGCACTGAAGCTTTCTTT. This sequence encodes CASSSGQGWGTEAFF.

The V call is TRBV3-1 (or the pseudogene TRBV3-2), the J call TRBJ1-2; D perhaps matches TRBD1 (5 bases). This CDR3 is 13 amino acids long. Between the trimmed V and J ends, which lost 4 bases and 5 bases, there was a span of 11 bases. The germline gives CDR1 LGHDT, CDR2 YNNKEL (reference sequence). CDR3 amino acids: CASSLRQGYGYTF. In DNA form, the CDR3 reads TGTGCCAGCAGCCTTCGGCAGGGATATGGCTACACCTTC.

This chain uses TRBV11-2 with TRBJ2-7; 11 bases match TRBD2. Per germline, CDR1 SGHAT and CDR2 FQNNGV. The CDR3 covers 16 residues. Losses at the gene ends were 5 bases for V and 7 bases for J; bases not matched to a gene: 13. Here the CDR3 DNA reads TGTGCCAGCAGCAGAGACCCTAGCGGGGGGCCTCCAGAGCAGTACTTC. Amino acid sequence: CASSRDPSGGPPEQYF.

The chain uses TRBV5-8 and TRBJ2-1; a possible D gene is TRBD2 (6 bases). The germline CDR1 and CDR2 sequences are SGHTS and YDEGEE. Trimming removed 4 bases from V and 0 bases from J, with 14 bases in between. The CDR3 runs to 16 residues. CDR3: CASSARVGGSYNEQFF. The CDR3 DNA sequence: TGTGCCAGCAGCGCCAGGGTGGGAGGCTCCTACAATGAGCAGTTCTTC.

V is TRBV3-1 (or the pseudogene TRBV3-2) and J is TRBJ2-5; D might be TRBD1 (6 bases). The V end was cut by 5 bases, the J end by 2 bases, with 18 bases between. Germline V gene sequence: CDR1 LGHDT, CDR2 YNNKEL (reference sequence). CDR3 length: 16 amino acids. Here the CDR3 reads CASSFNRGQKQETQYF. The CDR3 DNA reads TGTGCCAGCAGCTTCAATAGGGGACAAAAACAAGAGACCCAGTACTTC.

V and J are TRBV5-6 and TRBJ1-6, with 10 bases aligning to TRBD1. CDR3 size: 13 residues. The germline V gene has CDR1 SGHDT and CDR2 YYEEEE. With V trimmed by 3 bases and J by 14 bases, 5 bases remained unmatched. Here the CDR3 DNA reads TGTGCCAGCAGCTCCCGGGACAGGGGCGCCCTCCACTTT. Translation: CASSSRDRGALHF.

The CDR3 region has the DNA TGTGCCAGCAGTCCGGACAGGGGGAATCAGCCCCAGCATTTT. This encodes CASSPDRGNQPQHF. The chain joins TRBV27 to TRBJ1-5; 10 nucleotides align to TRBD1. V lost 5 bases and J lost 4; bases outside the gene matches: 2. Germline-derived CDR1 and CDR2 are MNHEY and SMNVEV (reference sequence). This CDR3 has 14 amino acids.

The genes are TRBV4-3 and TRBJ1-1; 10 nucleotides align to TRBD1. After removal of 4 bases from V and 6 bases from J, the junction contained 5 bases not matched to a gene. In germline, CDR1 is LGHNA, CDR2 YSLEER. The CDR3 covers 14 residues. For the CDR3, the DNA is TGCGCCAGCAGCCCGGGACAGGGGAGCGCTGAAGCTTTCTTT. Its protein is CASSPGQGSAEAFF.

Here the CDR3 reads CATSLPGDNEQFF. CDR3 coding DNA: TGTGCCACCAGCCTACCGGGAGACAATGAGCAGTTCTTC. This chain connects TRBV24-1 to TRBJ2-1, with D perhaps matching TRBD2 (6 bases). Trimming removed 7 bases from V and 5 bases from J, with 11 bases in between. Germline CDR1 is KGHDR and CDR2 is SFDVKD. The CDR3 has 13 residues.

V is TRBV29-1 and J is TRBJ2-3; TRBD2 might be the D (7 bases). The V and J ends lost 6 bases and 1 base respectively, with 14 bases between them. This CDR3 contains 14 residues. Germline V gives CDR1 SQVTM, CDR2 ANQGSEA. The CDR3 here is CSVVQGGGTDTQYF. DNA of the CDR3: TGCAGCGTCGTACAGGGAGGGGGCACAGATACGCAGTATTTT.

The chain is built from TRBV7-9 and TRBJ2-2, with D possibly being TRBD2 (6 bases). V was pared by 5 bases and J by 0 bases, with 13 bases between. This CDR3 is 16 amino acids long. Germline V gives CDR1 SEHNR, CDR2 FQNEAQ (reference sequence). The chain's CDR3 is CASSGRLGTNTGELFF. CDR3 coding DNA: TGTGCCAGCAGCGGCCGACTAGGGACGAACACCGGGGAGCTGTTTTTT. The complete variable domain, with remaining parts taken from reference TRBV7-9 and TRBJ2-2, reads DTGVSQNPRHKITKRGQNVTFRCDPISEHNRLYWYRQTLGQGPEFLTYFQNEAQLEKSRLLSDRFSAERPKGSFSTLEIQRTEQGDSAMYLCASSGRLGTNTGELFFGEGSRLTVL.

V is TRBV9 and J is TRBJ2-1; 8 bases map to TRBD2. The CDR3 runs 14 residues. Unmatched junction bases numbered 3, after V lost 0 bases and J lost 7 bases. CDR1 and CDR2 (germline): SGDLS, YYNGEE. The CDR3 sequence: CASSVAGGLNEQFF. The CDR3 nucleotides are TGTGCCAGCAGCGTAGCGGGGGGGCTAAATGAGCAGTTCTTC.

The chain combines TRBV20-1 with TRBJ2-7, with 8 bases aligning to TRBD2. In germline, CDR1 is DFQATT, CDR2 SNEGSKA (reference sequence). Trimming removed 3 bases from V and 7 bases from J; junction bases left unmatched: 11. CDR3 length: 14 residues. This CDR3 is CSASDSGKGGEQYF. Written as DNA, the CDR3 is TGCAGTGCTAGTGATAGCGGGAAAGGGGGGGAGCAGTACTTC.

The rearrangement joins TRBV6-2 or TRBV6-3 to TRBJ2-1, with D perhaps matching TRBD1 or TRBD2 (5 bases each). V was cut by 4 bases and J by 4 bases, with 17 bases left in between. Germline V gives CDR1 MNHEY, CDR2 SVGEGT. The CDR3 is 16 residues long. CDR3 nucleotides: TGTGCCAGCAGTTCTCTCTCCGGGACGGGGTACAATGAGCAGTTCTTC. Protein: CASSSLSGTGYNEQFF.

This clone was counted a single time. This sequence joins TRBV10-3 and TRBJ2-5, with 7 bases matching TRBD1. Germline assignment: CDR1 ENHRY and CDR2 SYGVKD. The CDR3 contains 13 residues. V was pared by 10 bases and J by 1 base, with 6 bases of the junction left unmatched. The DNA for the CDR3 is TGTGCCAGCATTGGGGACAGCCAAGAGACCCAGTACTTC. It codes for CASIGDSQETQYF.